The 14 T cell receptor beta chains listed next were all sequenced from one sample in a study of identical twins. TCRdb re-analysed the 5' RACE reads in MiXCR, keeping a single row per CDR3 protein. The data show roughly 750,000 distinct CDR3 sequences, around 20% seen once. The same specimen was also included in a second study, on T cells expressing NK-cell markers.

The sample was PBMCs. All receptors derive from a woman aged 18-30 years in good health.

This clonotype has just a few counts. The chain carries TRBV5-1 and TRBJ1-2; 10 positions match TRBD1. This CDR3 is built from 14 residues. The germline V gene encodes CDR1 SGHRS and CDR2 YFSETQ. V gave up 2 bases and J gave up 7 bases; unmatched junction bases: 5. CDR3 amino acids: CASSLGDRGGGYTF. Here the CDR3 DNA reads TGCGCCAGCAGCTTAGGGGACAGGGGTGGTGGCTACACCTTC.

The chain uses TRBV6-2 or TRBV6-3 and TRBJ2-1; TRBD2 matches 11 bases. With V trimmed by 6 bases and J by 4 bases, 5 bases remained unmatched. Germline V CDR1 and CDR2: MNHEY, SVGEGT. This CDR3 is 15 amino acids long. CDR3 sequence: CASRGGLAGYNEQFF. The DNA of the CDR3 is TGTGCCAGCAGGGGAGGACTAGCGGGTTACAATGAGCAGTTCTTC.

This clonotype was counted between two and nine times. V usage is TRBV7-2 and J usage is TRBJ2-7; TRBD2 agrees at 8 bases. Trimming removed 1 base from V and 4 bases from J; junction bases left unmatched: 3. Germline V CDR1 and CDR2: SGHTA, FQGNSA. The CDR3 contains 14 residues. The CDR3 nucleotides are TGTGCCAGCAGCTTAGTTCGGGGGGGATACGAGCAGTACTTC. Encoded protein: CASSLVRGGYEQYF.

This sequence joins TRBV12-3 or TRBV12-4 and TRBJ2-1; D uncertain. The length of the CDR3 is 14 residues. V was shortened by 4 bases and J by 4 bases, with 11 bases between the two germline ends. CDR3 sequence: CASSSRRLYNEQFF. The CDR3 DNA follows: TGTGCCAGCAGTTCTCGGCGGCTTTACAATGAGCAGTTCTTC.

This chain uses TRBV7-9 with TRBJ2-7, with 8 bases aligning to TRBD1. Germline V lookup: CDR1 SEHNR, CDR2 FQNEAQ (reference sequence). Germline trimming cut 5 bases from V and 2 bases from J; bases unmatched to any gene: 5. The CDR3 sequence is 14 residues long. CDR3 protein: CASSQTGATYEQYF. CDR3 coding DNA: TGTGCCAGCAGCCAGACAGGGGCTACCTACGAGCAGTACTTC.

Here the CDR3 reads CASSFKYGGYYEQYF. In nucleotides, the CDR3 is TGTGCCAGCAGTTTCAAGTACGGTGGATACTACGAGCAGTACTTC. V gene TRBV12-3 or TRBV12-4 combines with J gene TRBJ2-7; D unresolved. Trimming removed 3 bases from V and 3 bases from J, with 15 bases in between. The CDR3 length is 15 residues.

The chain is built from TRBV9 and TRBJ2-2; D not resolved. V shed 2 bases and J shed 4 bases, with 3 bases lying between them. The CDR3 length is 12 residues. Per the germline V gene, CDR1 is SGDLS and CDR2 is YYNGEE. The CDR3 sequence: CASSVATGELFF. In nucleotides, the CDR3 is TGTGCCAGCAGCGTTGCCACCGGGGAGCTGTTTTTT.

This clonotype was seen a handful of times. This chain connects TRBV5-1 to TRBJ2-1; D is perhaps TRBD2 (6 bases). Trimming cost V 4 bases and J 2 bases, with 10 bases left between them. CDR3 length: 14 residues. Germline V gene lookup returns CDR1 SGHRS and CDR2 YFSETQ. DNA for the CDR3: TGCGCCAGCAGCGCGCGGGGCACCTACAATGAGCAGTTCTTC. Amino acids: CASSARGTYNEQFF.

This clonotype was observed a few times. The rearrangement links TRBV7-3 to TRBJ2-1, with 12 positions matching TRBD2. CDR3 length: 17 amino acids. The junction had 11 bases not matched to a gene; V was cut back by 5 bases and J by 6 bases. The germline V gene has CDR1 SGHTA and CDR2 FQGTGA. For the CDR3, the DNA is TGTGCCAGCAGCATCCATACTAGCGGGGGGAACCTCAATGAGCAGTTCTTC. The encoded protein is CASSIHTSGGNLNEQFF.

The V gene is TRBV7-6, the J gene TRBJ2-1; TRBD2 matches at 9 bases. The CDR3 has 17 residues. Germline V gives CDR1 SGHVS, CDR2 FNYEAQ. V was pared by 1 base and J by 4 bases, with 8 bases of the junction left unmatched. CDR3 bases: TGTGCCAGCAGCTTAGAAGGTAGCGGGAGCGGGTACAATGAGCAGTTCTTC. Translating it yields CASSLEGSGSGYNEQFF.

The chain has TRBV2 and TRBJ1-4; D gene ambiguous. The CDR3 consists of 14 residues. The V gene lost 5 bases and the J gene lost 8 bases, with 15 bases spanning the gap. The germline V gene has CDR1 SNHLY and CDR2 FYNNEI. The CDR3 here is CASSSNTIREKLFF. The CDR3 DNA sequence: TGTGCCAGCAGTTCTAACACAATTCGGGAAAAACTGTTTTTT.

This clonotype was counted only a few times. V gene TRBV24-1 combines with J gene TRBJ2-3, with D tentatively TRBD1 (6 bases). The CDR3 is made up of 16 amino acids. V shed 2 bases and J shed 5 bases, with 16 bases lying between them. CDR1 is KGHDR, CDR2 SFDVKD, per germline. CDR3 sequence (DNA): TGTGCCACCAGTGATTCGTTGAAAGGGGGTGTAGATACGCAGTATTTT. Translating it yields CATSDSLKGGVDTQYF.

This clonotype appeared many times. This chain joins TRBV3-1 and TRBJ2-7; D unresolved. Germline assignment: CDR1 LGHDT and CDR2 YNNKEL (reference sequence). This CDR3 is 14 amino acids long. V was clipped by 2 bases and J by 0 bases, with 8 bases between them. The CDR3 nucleotides are TGTGCCAGCAGCCAATTATCAGGCTCCTACGAGCAGTACTTC. Its protein is CASSQLSGSYEQYF.

The DNA of the CDR3 is TGCGCCAGCAGGCTAACGATGGACAGGGAGACCGGGGAGCTGTTTTTT. This sequence encodes CASRLTMDRETGELFF. The V and J genes are TRBV23-1 and TRBJ2-2; 8 bases map to TRBD1. TRBV23-1 is classed as an ORF, of uncertain function. CDR3 length equals 16 residues. The V segment lost 6 bases and the J segment 5 bases; nucleotides outside the gene matches: 11.